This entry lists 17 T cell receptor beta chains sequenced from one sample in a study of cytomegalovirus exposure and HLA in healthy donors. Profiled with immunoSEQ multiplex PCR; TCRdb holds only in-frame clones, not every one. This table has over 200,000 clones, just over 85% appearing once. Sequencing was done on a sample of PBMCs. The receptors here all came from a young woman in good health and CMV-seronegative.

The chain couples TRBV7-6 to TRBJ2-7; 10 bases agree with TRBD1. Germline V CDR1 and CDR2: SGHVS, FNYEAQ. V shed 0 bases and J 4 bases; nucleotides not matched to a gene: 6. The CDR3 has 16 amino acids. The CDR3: CASSLAGQGVLYEQYF. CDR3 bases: TGTGCCAGCAGCTTAGCTGGACAGGGGGTACTTTACGAGCAGTACTTC.

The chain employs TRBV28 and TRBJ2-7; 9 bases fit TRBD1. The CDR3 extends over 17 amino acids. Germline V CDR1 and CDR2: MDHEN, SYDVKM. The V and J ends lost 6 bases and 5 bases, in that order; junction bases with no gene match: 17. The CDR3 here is CASSPPGQGIKGDEQYF. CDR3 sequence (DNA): TGTGCCAGCAGCCCCCCGGGACAGGGTATCAAGGGCGACGAGCAGTACTTC.

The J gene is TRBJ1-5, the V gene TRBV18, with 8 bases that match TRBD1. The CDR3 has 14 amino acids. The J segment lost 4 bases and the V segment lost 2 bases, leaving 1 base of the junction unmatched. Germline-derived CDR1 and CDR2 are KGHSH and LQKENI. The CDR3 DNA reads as TGTGCCAGCTCACCAAGACAGGGGAATCAGCCCCAGCATTTT. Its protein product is CASSPRQGNQPQHF.

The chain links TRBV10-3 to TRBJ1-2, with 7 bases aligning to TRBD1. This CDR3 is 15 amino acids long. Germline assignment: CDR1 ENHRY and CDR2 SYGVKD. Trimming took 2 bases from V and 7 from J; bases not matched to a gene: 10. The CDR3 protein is CAISEPGEGAGGYTF. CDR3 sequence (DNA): TGTGCCATCAGTGAGCCAGGAGAGGGGGCGGGTGGCTACACCTTC.

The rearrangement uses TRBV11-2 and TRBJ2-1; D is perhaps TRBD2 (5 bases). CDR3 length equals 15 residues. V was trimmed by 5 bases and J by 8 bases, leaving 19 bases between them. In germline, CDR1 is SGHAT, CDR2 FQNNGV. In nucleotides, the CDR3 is TGTGCCAGCAGCCCTCGATTGCAAAGTAGCGATGAGCAGTTCTTC. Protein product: CASSPRLQSSDEQFF. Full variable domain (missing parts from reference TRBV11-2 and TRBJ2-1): EAGVAQSPRYKIIEKRQSVAFWCNPISGHATLYWYQQILGQGPKLLIQFQNNGVVDDSQLPKDRFSAERLKGVDSTLKIQPAKLEDSAVYLCASSPRLQSSDEQFFGPGTRLTVL.

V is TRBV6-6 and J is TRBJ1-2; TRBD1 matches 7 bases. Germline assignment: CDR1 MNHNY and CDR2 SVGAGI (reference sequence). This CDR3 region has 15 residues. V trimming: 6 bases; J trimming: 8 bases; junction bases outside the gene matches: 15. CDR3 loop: CASSPMDRQILGYTF. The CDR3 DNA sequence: TGTGCCAGCAGCCCGATGGACAGGCAGATCCTCGGCTACACCTTC.

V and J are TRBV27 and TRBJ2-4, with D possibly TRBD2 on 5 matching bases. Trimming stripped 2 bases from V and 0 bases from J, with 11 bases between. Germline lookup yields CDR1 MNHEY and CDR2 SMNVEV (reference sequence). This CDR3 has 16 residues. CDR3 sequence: CASSLGLGLAKNIQYF. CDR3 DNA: TGTGCCAGCAGTTTAGGACTCGGGCTAGCCAAAAACATTCAGTACTTC.

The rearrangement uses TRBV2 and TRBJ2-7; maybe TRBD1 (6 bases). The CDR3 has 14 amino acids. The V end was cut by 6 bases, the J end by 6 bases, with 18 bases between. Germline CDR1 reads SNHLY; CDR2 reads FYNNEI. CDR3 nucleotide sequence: TGTGCCAGCAGACAGGGAACCGGGAACCCCGAGCAGTACTTC. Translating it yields CASRQGTGNPEQYF. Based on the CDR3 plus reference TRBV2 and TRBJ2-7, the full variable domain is EPEVTQTPSHQVTQMGQEVILRCVPISNHLYFYWYRQILGQKVEFLVSFYNNEISEKSEIFDDQFSVERPDGSNFTLKIRSTKLEDSAMYFCASRQGTGNPEQYFGPGTRLTVT.

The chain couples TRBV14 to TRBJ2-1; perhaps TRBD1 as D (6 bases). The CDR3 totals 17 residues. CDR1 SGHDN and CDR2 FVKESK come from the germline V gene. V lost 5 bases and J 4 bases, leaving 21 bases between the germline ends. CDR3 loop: CASSKTIGTRNYNEQFF. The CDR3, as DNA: TGTGCCAGCAGCAAAACTATCGGGACAAGAAATTACAATGAGCAGTTCTTC.

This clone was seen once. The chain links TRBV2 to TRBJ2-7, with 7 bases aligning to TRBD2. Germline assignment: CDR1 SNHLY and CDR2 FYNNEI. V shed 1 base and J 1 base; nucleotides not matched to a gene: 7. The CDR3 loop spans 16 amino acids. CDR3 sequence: CASSEGAGGRSYEQYF. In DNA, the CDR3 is TGTGCCAGCAGTGAAGGGGCCGGGGGGAGGTCCTACGAGCAGTACTTC. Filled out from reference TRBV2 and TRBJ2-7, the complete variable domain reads EPEVTQTPSHQVTQMGQEVILRCVPISNHLYFYWYRQILGQKVEFLVSFYNNEISEKSEIFDDQFSVERPDGSNFTLKIRSTKLEDSAMYFCASSEGAGGRSYEQYFGPGTRLTVT.

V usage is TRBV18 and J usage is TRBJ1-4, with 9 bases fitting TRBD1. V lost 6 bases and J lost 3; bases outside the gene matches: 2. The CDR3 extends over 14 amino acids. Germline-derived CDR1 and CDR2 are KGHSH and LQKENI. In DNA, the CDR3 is TGTGCCAGCTCTCGGACAGGGGCTAATGAAAAACTGTTTTTT. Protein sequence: CASSRTGANEKLFF.

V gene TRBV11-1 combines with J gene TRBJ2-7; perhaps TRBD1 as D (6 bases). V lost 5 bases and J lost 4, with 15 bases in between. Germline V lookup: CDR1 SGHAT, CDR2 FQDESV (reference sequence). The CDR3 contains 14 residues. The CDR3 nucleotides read TGTGCCAGCAGCGACGGGGTCACAGGGTACGAGCAGTACTTC. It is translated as CASSDGVTGYEQYF.

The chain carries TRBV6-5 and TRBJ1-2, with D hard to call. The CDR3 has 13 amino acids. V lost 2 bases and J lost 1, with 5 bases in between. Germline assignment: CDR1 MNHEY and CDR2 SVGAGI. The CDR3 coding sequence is TGTGCCAGCAGTTACACGGGTAACTATGGCTACACCTTC. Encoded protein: CASSYTGNYGYTF.

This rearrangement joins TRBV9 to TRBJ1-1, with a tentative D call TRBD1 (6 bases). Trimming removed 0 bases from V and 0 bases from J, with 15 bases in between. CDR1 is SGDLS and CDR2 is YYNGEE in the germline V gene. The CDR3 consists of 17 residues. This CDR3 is CASSVDPHGQLNTEAFF. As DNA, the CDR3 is TGTGCCAGCAGCGTAGACCCCCACGGACAGCTGAACACTGAAGCTTTCTTT.

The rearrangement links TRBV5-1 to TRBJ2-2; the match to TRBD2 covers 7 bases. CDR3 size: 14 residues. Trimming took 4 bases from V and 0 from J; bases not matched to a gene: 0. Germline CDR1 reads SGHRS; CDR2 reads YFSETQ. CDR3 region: CASSREANTGELFF. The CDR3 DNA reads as TGCGCCAGCAGCCGGGAGGCGAACACCGGGGAGCTGTTTTTT.

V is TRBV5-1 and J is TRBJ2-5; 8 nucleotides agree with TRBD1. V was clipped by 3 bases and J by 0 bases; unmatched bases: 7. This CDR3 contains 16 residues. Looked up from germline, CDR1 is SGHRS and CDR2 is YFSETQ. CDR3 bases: TGCGCCAGCAGCTCCGGACAGGGCGGCGACCAAGAGACCCAGTACTTC. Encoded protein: CASSSGQGGDQETQYF.

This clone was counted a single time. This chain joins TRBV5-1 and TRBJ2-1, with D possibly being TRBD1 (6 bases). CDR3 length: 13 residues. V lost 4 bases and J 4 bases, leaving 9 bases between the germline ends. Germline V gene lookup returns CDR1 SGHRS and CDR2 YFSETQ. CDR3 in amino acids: CASSTGQYNEQFF. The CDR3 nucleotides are TGCGCCAGCAGCACCGGACAGTACAATGAGCAGTTCTTC.